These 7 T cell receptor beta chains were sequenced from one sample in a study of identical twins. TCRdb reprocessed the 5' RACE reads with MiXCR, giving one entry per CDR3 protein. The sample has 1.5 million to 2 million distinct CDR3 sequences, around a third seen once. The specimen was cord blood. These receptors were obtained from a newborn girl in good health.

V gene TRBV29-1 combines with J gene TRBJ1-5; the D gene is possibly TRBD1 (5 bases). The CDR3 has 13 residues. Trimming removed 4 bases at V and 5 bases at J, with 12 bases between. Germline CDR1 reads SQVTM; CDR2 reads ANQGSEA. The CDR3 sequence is CSVGGGMDQPQHF. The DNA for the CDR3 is TGCAGCGTTGGGGGGGGTATGGATCAGCCCCAGCATTTT.

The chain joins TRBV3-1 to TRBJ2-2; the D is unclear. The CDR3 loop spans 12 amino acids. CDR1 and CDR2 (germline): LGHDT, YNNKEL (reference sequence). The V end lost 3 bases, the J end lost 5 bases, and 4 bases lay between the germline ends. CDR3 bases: TGTGCCAGCAGCCATGGGACCGGGGAGCTGTTTTTT. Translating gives CASSHGTGELFF. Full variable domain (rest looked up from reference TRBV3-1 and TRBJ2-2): DTAVSQTPKYLVTQMGNDKSIKCEQNLGHDTMYWYKQDSKKFLKIMFSYNNKELIINETVPNRFSPKSPDKAHLNLHINSLELGDSAVYFCASSHGTGELFFGEGSRLTVL.

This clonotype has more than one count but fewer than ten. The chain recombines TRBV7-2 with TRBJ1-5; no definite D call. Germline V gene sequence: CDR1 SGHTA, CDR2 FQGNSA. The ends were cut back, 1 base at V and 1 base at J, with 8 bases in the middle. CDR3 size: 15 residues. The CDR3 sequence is CASSLGKRSNQPQHF. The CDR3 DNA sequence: TGTGCCAGCAGCTTAGGAAAGAGGAGCAATCAGCCCCAGCATTTT.

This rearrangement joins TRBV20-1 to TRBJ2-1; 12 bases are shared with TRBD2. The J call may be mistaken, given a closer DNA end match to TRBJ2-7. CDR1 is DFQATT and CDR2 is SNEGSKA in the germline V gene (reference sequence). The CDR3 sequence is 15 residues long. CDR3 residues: CRTLAGGSSYNEQYF. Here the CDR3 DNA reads TGCAGAACCCTAGCGGGGGGGAGCTCCTACAATGAGCAGTACTTC.

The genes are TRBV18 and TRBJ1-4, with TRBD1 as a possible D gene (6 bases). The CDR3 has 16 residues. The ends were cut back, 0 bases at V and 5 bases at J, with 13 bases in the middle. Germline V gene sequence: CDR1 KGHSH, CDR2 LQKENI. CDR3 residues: CASSPPIRGRNEKLFF. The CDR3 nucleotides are TGTGCCAGCTCACCACCGATCAGGGGAAGGAATGAAAAACTGTTTTTT.

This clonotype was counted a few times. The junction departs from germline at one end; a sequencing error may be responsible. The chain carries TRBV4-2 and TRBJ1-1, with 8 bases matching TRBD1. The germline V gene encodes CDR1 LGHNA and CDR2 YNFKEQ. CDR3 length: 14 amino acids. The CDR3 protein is CASSQRTGNAEAFF. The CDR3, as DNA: TGTGCCAGCAGCCAAAGGACAGGGAACGCTGAAGCTTTCTTT.

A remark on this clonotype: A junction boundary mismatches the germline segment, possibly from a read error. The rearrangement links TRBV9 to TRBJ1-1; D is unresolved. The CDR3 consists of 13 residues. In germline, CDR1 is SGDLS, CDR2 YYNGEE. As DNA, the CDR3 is TGTGCCGGCAGCGTAGCTTTGAACACTGAAGCTTTCTTT. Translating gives CAGSVALNTEAFF. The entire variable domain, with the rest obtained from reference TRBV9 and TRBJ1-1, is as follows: DSGVTQTPKHLITATGQRVTLRCSPRSGDLSVYWYQQSLDQGLQFLIQYYNGEERAKGNILERFSAQQFPDLHSELNLSSLELGDSALYFCAGSVALNTEAFFGQGTRLTVV.